The 32 T cell receptor beta chains below come from one sample, sequenced in a study of technical replicates of blood from a few donors (dated by TCRdb to about 2017). The method behind the library was the immunoSEQ multiplex PCR assay. Imported from immuneACCESS, the table was reduced by TCRdb to in-frame sequences with V and J called. These copies leave out some clones; in studies compared against another copy, an unresolved V gene accounts for under half, and the cause of the remainder is not known. The sample table holds 87,000 or so clones, of which approximately 95% were seen once. In total, the top ten clones hold around 0.3% of the sample. The source material was T cells isolated from PBMCs. Every receptor here comes from a human donor in good health.

The chain recombines TRBV27 with TRBJ2-7; 7 bases line up with TRBD2. The CDR3 runs to 14 residues. V lost 3 bases and J lost 2; bases outside the gene matches: 4. Germline CDR1 is MNHEY and CDR2 is SMNVEV (reference sequence). In DNA form, the CDR3 reads TGTGCCAGCAGTTTCCGGGACTATCCCTACGAGCAGTACTTC. This translates into CASSFRDYPYEQYF.

This chain links TRBV28 with TRBJ1-4, with D tentatively TRBD1 (5 bases). In germline, CDR1 is MDHEN, CDR2 SYDVKM. V dropped 6 bases and J dropped 7 bases, with 15 bases sitting between them. The CDR3 covers 14 residues. This chain's CDR3 is CASSLRVGGEKLFF. Written as DNA, the CDR3 is TGTGCCAGCAGCCTCAGGGTGGGGGGTGAAAAACTGTTTTTT. Variable domain in full (rest from reference TRBV28 and TRBJ1-4): DVKVTQSSRYLVKRTGEKVFLECVQDMDHENMFWYRQDPGLGLRLIYFSYDVKMKEKGDIPEGYSVSREKKERFSLILESASTNQTSMYLCASSLRVGGEKLFFGSGTQLSVL.

This clone was found a few times. The rearrangement joins TRBV6-5 to TRBJ1-2; 8 positions match TRBD1. CDR3 length equals 13 residues. V shed 4 bases, J shed 3 bases, and the junction held 1 base outside the gene matches. The germline gives CDR1 MNHEY, CDR2 SVGAGI. In DNA, the CDR3 is TGTGCCAGCAGTTTGACAGGGGACTATGGCTACACCTTC. It specifies CASSLTGDYGYTF.

This clone showed up just a few times. This chain links TRBV4-1 with TRBJ1-1; 9 bases map to TRBD1. V shed 3 bases, J shed 4 bases, and the junction held 6 bases outside the gene matches. The CDR3 sequence is 15 residues long. Germline V gives CDR1 MGHRA, CDR2 YSYEKL. In DNA, the CDR3 is TGCGCCAGCAGCCAGAGGTACAGGGGGCTCACTGAAGCTTTCTTT. Protein product: CASSQRYRGLTEAFF.

This clone was seen just once. The rearrangement joins TRBV5-4 to TRBJ2-6; D is unresolved. The CDR3 totals 16 residues. Trimming stripped 0 bases from V and 0 bases from J, with 7 bases between. The V gene's germline CDR1 is SGHNT and CDR2 YYREEE (reference sequence). CDR3 amino acids: CASSLAASSGANVLTF. The CDR3 DNA reads as TGTGCCAGCAGCTTGGCCGCGAGCTCTGGGGCCAACGTCCTGACTTTC.

J is TRBJ2-1 and V is TRBV28, with 14 bases fitting TRBD2. The germline CDR1 and CDR2 sequences are MDHEN and SYDVKM. V dropped 4 bases and J dropped 0; count of bases not matched to a gene: 14. The CDR3 loop spans 21 amino acids. CDR3 region: CASSSPGLAGATMDSYNEQFF. In DNA, the CDR3 is TGTGCCAGCAGTTCCCCGGGACTAGCGGGAGCAACCATGGACTCCTACAATGAGCAGTTCTTC.

The chain carries TRBV30 and TRBJ2-2; no clear D gene. The length of the CDR3 is 14 residues. Germline V gene lookup returns CDR1 GTSNPN and CDR2 SVGIG (reference sequence). V shed 4 bases and J shed 2 bases, with 11 bases lying between them. This chain's CDR3 is CAWNKQINTGELFF. In nucleotides, the CDR3 is TGTGCCTGGAATAAACAGATTAACACCGGGGAGCTGTTTTTT.

This clone was seen once. The chain couples TRBV5-6 to TRBJ2-5; D not certain. V lost 0 bases, J lost 2 bases, and 20 bases lay in between. The CDR3 sequence is 18 residues long. Germline CDR1 SGHDT, CDR2 YYEEEE. CDR3: CASSLDQYSPRSQETQYF. The DNA of the CDR3 is TGTGCCAGCAGCTTGGACCAATATTCCCCCCGGTCACAAGAGACCCAGTACTTC.

The chain employs TRBV7-9 and TRBJ2-3; D not certain. The CDR3 totals 15 residues. Germline V gene lookup returns CDR1 SEHNR and CDR2 FQNEAQ (reference sequence). V lost 5 bases and J lost 2, with 14 bases in between. In DNA, the CDR3 is TGTGCCAGCAGCCCCCCAGCCAGGAACACAGATACGCAGTATTTT. It codes for CASSPPARNTDTQYF.

The CDR3 spells CASSISGFTASYEQYF. In DNA, the CDR3 is TGTGCCAGTAGTATCTCAGGGTTTACCGCCTCCTACGAGCAGTACTTC. This chain links TRBV19 with TRBJ2-7; possibly TRBD1 for D (5 bases). This CDR3 has 16 amino acids. Germline V gene sequence: CDR1 LNHDA, CDR2 SQIVND (reference sequence). V lost 3 bases to trimming and J lost 0 bases, with 15 bases between them.

This chain links TRBV4-2 with TRBJ1-1; 7 bases agree with TRBD1. V shed 1 base, J shed 2 bases, and the junction held 7 bases outside the gene matches. The CDR3 totals 16 residues. Germline-derived CDR1 and CDR2 are LGHNA and YNFKEQ. CDR3 sequence reads: CASSQVQGLENTEAFF. The CDR3, as DNA: TGTGCCAGCAGCCAAGTACAGGGGCTCGAAAACACTGAAGCTTTCTTT.

The chain couples TRBV6-5 to TRBJ2-2; D remains unclear. Germline V gives CDR1 MNHEY, CDR2 SVGAGI. The CDR3 is made up of 12 amino acids. V gave up 8 bases and J gave up 7 bases, with 11 bases separating them. CDR3 in DNA: TGTGCCAGCGCCCAAAACGGCGGGGAGCTGTTTTTT. Translation gives CASAQNGGELFF.

This sequence joins TRBV27 and TRBJ1-2; D may be TRBD1 (5 bases). CDR3 size: 14 residues. The germline V gene encodes CDR1 MNHEY and CDR2 SMNVEV (reference sequence). V was trimmed by 0 bases and J by 8 bases, leaving 13 bases between them. CDR3 amino acids: CASSLSGGQWGYTF. Here the CDR3 DNA reads TGTGCCAGCAGTTTATCGGGGGGTCAATGGGGCTACACCTTC.

The chain uses TRBV30 and TRBJ2-3; tentatively, D is TRBD2 (6 bases). Trimming pared 7 bases from V and 3 bases from J, leaving 14 bases between. CDR1 is GTSNPN, CDR2 SVGIG, per germline (reference sequence). The CDR3 extends over 13 amino acids. Here the CDR3 DNA reads TGTGCCTCTCAGGAGGGGCGAACAGATACGCAGTATTTT. Translating gives CASQEGRTDTQYF.

V gene TRBV9 combines with J gene TRBJ2-1; 8 bases are shared with TRBD2. Trimming cost V 1 base and J 6 bases; bases outside gene matches: 6. In germline, CDR1 is SGDLS, CDR2 YYNGEE. The CDR3 contains 15 residues. CDR3 region: CASSVLAGISNEQFF. CDR3 bases: TGTGCCAGCAGCGTATTAGCGGGAATCTCCAATGAGCAGTTCTTC. The complete variable domain, with remaining parts taken from reference TRBV9 and TRBJ2-1, reads DSGVTQTPKHLITATGQRVTLRCSPRSGDLSVYWYQQSLDQGLQFLIQYYNGEERAKGNILERFSAQQFPDLHSELNLSSLELGDSALYFCASSVLAGISNEQFFGPGTRLTVL.

V gene TRBV14 combines with J gene TRBJ2-5, with 7 bases matching TRBD2. The CDR3 runs to 12 residues. With 10 bases clipped from V and 2 bases from J, the junction kept 4 bases outside the gene matches. Germline values: CDR1 SGHDN, CDR2 FVKESK. This CDR3 reads CATGLDQETQYF. CDR3 coding DNA: TGTGCCACCGGACTAGATCAAGAGACCCAGTACTTC. The entire variable domain, with the rest obtained from reference TRBV14 and TRBJ2-5, is as follows: EAGVTQFPSHSVIEKGQTVTLRCDPISGHDNLYWYRRVMGKEIKFLLHFVKESKQDESGMPNNRFLAERTGGTYSTLKVQPAELEDSGVYFCATGLDQETQYFGPGTRLLVL.

The chain employs TRBV9 and TRBJ1-2; TRBD1 agrees at 10 bases. The CDR3 covers 15 residues. Germline CDR1 and CDR2: SGDLS and YYNGEE. The V segment lost 3 bases and the J segment 4 bases; nucleotides outside the gene matches: 6. CDR3 in amino acids: CASSARDRGFYGYTF. The DNA for the CDR3 is TGTGCCAGCAGCGCCAGGGACAGGGGCTTCTATGGCTACACCTTC.

The chain uses TRBV9 and TRBJ2-1, with no clear D. The CDR3 length is 16 residues. V shed 0 bases and J shed 6 bases, with 16 bases lying between them. Germline V gives CDR1 SGDLS, CDR2 YYNGEE. In nucleotides, the CDR3 is TGTGCCAGCAGCGTAGAGCCCGAATCCCGCGGCAATGAGCAGTTCTTC. Translated, it gives CASSVEPESRGNEQFF.

The CDR3: CASSTLGAGVDEQFF. CDR3 DNA: TGTGCCAGTAGCACCCTTGGGGCGGGAGTCGATGAGCAGTTCTTC. The chain carries TRBV19 and TRBJ2-1; TRBD2 matches 7 bases. The germline CDR1 and CDR2 sequences are LNHDA and SQIVND (reference sequence). V was clipped by 6 bases and J by 8 bases; unmatched bases: 13. The CDR3 consists of 15 residues. The full variable domain, completed using reference TRBV19 and TRBJ2-1, is DGGITQSPKYLFRKEGQNVTLSCEQNLNHDAMYWYRQDPGQGLRLIYYSQIVNDFQKGDIAEGYSVSREKKESFPLTVTSAQKNPTAFYLCASSTLGAGVDEQFFGPGTRLTVL.

This CDR3 is CAWGGQGATEAFF. CDR3 nucleotides: TGTGCCTGGGGAGGACAGGGGGCTACTGAAGCTTTCTTT. The rearrangement joins TRBV30 to TRBJ1-1; 11 bases fit TRBD1. This CDR3 is 13 amino acids long. Germline V gene data show CDR1 as GTSNPN and CDR2 as SVGIG (reference sequence). The V and J ends lost 5 bases and 5 bases, in that order; junction bases with no gene match: 4.

V usage is TRBV5-1 and J usage is TRBJ1-1, with D possibly being TRBD1 (6 bases). Trimming removed 5 bases at V and 4 bases at J, with 15 bases between. Looked up from germline, CDR1 is SGHRS and CDR2 is YFSETQ. The CDR3 contains 14 residues. The CDR3 is CASRQQGGGTEAFF. The CDR3 DNA is TGCGCCAGCAGGCAACAGGGCGGGGGCACTGAAGCTTTCTTT.

J is TRBJ1-1 and V is TRBV25-1; unclear D gene. V gave up 3 bases and J gave up 4 bases, with 12 bases separating them. This CDR3 region has 14 residues. Germline-derived CDR1 and CDR2 are MGHDK and SYGVNS. This CDR3 reads CASSDFGSSTEAFF. CDR3 DNA: TGTGCCAGCAGTGATTTCGGGTCTAGCACTGAAGCTTTCTTT.

CDR3 in amino acids: CASSPGDYGTYEQYF. The CDR3 bases are TGTGCCAGCAGTCCGGGGGACTACGGGACCTACGAGCAGTACTTC. The chain couples TRBV28 to TRBJ2-7; 7 bases agree with TRBD2. V gave up 5 bases and J gave up 2 bases; unmatched junction bases: 9. The CDR3 has 15 residues. The germline V gene has CDR1 MDHEN and CDR2 SYDVKM.

This CDR3 is CASSEVGQDYGYTF. The CDR3 coding sequence is TGTGCCAGCAGTGAAGTCGGACAGGACTATGGCTACACCTTC. This chain links TRBV6-1 with TRBJ1-2, with TRBD1 identical over 7 bases. Trimming at V came to 1 base and at J to 3 bases, leaving 2 bases not matched to a gene. Germline V lookup: CDR1 MNHNS, CDR2 SASEGT. The CDR3 has 14 residues.

V gene TRBV11-2 combines with J gene TRBJ2-7; unclear D gene. V shed 3 bases and J shed 4 bases, with 13 bases lying between them. From germline, CDR1 is SGHAT and CDR2 FQNNGV. This CDR3 is built from 14 residues. DNA of the CDR3: TGTGCCAGCAGCTTCTACGTTGATACGTACGAGCAGTACTTC. Residues: CASSFYVDTYEQYF.

The chain combines TRBV7-9 with TRBJ1-4, with no clear D. CDR1 and CDR2 (germline): SEHNR, FQNEAQ (reference sequence). V lost 1 base, J lost 0 bases, and 6 bases lay in between. The CDR3 is 15 residues long. Here the CDR3 reads CASSLVPATNEKLFF. Here the CDR3 DNA reads TGTGCCAGCAGCTTAGTTCCAGCAACTAATGAAAAACTGTTTTTT.

The chain joins TRBV5-1 to TRBJ1-1; TRBD1 might be the D (6 bases). CDR1 and CDR2 (germline): SGHRS, YFSETQ. V was cut by 1 base and J by 3 bases, with 19 bases left in between. CDR3 size: 17 residues. The CDR3, as DNA: TGCGCCAGCAGCTTGTATTCTACAGGGTCATTGTACACTGAAGCTTTCTTT. It yields the protein CASSLYSTGSLYTEAFF.

The chain couples TRBV6-5 to TRBJ2-7, with D maybe TRBD1 (5 bases). Trimming left V 2 bases short and J 1 base short, with 9 bases between. The CDR3 consists of 14 residues. Germline CDR1 MNHEY, CDR2 SVGAGI. The CDR3 nucleotides read TGTGCCAGCAGTTACACAGGTACATCCTACGAGCAGTACTTC. Protein sequence: CASSYTGTSYEQYF.

The chain uses TRBV6-5 and TRBJ1-1; D not resolved. The CDR3 consists of 14 residues. Germline V gives CDR1 MNHEY, CDR2 SVGAGI. V lost 2 bases to trimming and J lost 2 bases, with 9 bases between them. CDR3 DNA: TGTGCCAGCAGTTACCGCTCGAGTAACACTGAAGCTTTCTTT. This sequence encodes CASSYRSSNTEAFF.

J is TRBJ2-5 and V is TRBV6-5; 7 bases map to TRBD1. Unmatched junction bases numbered 12, after V lost 6 bases and J lost 5 bases. The CDR3 length is 15 residues. Germline V gene lookup returns CDR1 MNHEY and CDR2 SVGAGI. CDR3 in DNA: TGTGCCAGCAGCCCTGAAACGGGACAGAGGGAGACCCAGTACTTC. Translating it yields CASSPETGQRETQYF.

DNA for the CDR3: TGTGCCAGCAGCTTACTAGCGGGAGGTTGGGAGGTTAAAGAGACCCAGTACTTC. This sequence encodes CASSLLAGGWEVKETQYF. The rearrangement links TRBV7-4 to TRBJ2-5; 11 nucleotides agree with TRBD2. CDR1 and CDR2 from the germline V gene are SGHVT and SQSDAQ. This CDR3 comprises 18 residues. Trimming removed 2 bases from V and 3 bases from J; junction bases left unmatched: 11.

This chain connects TRBV5-1 to TRBJ1-2, with D hard to call. Germline V gene data show CDR1 as SGHRS and CDR2 as YFSETQ. Trimming took 5 bases from V and 0 from J, leaving 8 bases between them. CDR3 length: 13 amino acids. The CDR3 coding sequence is TGCGCCAGCAGACCAGACTCTAACTATGGCTACACCTTC. This sequence encodes CASRPDSNYGYTF.